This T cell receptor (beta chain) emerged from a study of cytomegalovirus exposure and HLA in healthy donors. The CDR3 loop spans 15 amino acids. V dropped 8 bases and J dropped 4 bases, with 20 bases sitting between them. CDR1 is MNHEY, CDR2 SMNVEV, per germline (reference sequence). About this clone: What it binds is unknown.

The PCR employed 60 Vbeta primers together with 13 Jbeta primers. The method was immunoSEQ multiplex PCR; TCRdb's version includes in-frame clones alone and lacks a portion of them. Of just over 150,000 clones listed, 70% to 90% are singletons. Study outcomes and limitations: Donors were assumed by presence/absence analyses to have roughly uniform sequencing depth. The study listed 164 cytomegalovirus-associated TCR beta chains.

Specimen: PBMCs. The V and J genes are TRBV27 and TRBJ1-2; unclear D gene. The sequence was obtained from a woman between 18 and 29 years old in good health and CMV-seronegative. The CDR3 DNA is TGTGCCAGCGGACCCCGGGGAGGGTCCCTCTATGGCTACACCTTC. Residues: CASGPRGGSLYGYTF.